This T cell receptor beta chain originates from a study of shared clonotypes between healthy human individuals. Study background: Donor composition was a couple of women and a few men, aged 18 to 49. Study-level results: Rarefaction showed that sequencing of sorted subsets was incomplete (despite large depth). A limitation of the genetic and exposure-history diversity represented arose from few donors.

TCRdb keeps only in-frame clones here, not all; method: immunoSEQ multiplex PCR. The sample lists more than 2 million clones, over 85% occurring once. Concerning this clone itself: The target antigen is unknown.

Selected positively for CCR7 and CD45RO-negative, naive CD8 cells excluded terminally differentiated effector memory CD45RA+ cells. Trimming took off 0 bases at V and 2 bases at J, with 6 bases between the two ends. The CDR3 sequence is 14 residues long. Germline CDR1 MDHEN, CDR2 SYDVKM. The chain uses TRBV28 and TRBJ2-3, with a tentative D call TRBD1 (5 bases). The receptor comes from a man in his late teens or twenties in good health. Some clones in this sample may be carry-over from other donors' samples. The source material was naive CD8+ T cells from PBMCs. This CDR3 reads CASSLWGPTDTQYF. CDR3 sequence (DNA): TGTGCCAGCAGTTTATGGGGGCCCACAGATACGCAGTATTTT.